This TCR beta chain comes out of a study of immune heterogeneity within non-small cell lung tumors. Study summary: Among the tumors, a few were squamous cell carcinomas, 10 were non-squamous carcinomas and 1 was not otherwise specified.

CDR1 is SEHNR, CDR2 FQNEAQ, per germline (reference sequence). The CDR3 covers 15 residues. J was trimmed by 1 base and V by 3 bases; bases with no gene match: 2. This clonotype was seen many times. What it recognizes is unknown. Multiplex PCR relied on 32 V and 13 J primers to amplify TCR beta CDR3. TCRdb reprocessed the multiplex PCR reads with MiXCR, giving one entry per CDR3 protein. The repertoire consists of about 20,000 distinct CDR3 sequences, with 25% to 35% occurring once and the leading ten covering about 3.5%. General study points: Dominant CDR3 beta clonotypes repeated across a patient's tumor loci, while different loci held unique high-frequency clones. Different patients shared few of their high-frequency T-cell receptor beta clonotypes.

Genomic DNA from bulk tumor acted as the template, and 600 ng was loaded per sample. During surgery, each primary tumor gave multiple biopsies spaced as far apart as possible. The cohort was untreated, with newly diagnosed non-small cell lung cancer undergoing curative surgery. Donors comprised surgical patients with newly diagnosed non-small cell lung cancer, operated on with curative intent. This TCR came from a middle-aged man with non-small cell lung cancer. This chain connects TRBV7-9 to TRBJ2-2; 7 bases match TRBD2. Sequenced material: lung tumor tissue. CDR3: CASSLAGVNTGELFF. CDR3 DNA: TGTGCCAGCAGCTTGGCGGGAGTGAACACCGGGGAGCTGTTTTTT. Full variable domain (outside the CDR3, taken from reference TRBV7-9 and TRBJ2-2): DTGVSQNPRHKITKRGQNVTFRCDPISEHNRLYWYRQTLGQGPEFLTYFQNEAQLEKSRLLSDRFSAERPKGSFSTLEIQRTEQGDSAMYLCASSLAGVNTGELFFGEGSRLTVL.